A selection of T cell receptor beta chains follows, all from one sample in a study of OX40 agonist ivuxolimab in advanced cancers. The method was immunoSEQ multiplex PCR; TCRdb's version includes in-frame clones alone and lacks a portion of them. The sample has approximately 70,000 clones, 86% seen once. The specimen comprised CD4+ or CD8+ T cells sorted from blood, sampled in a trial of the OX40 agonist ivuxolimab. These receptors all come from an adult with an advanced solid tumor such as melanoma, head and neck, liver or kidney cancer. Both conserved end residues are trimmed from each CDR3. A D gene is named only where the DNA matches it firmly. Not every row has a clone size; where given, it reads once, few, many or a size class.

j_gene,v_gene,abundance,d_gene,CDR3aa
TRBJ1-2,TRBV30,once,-,AWTFRAHYGYT
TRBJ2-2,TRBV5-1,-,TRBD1,ASSRQGDTGELF
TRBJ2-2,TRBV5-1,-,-,ASSPVRVGTGELF
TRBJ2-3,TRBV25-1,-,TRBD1,ASSAPLGQGEDTQY
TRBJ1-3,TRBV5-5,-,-,ASSSLPGKGPGNTIY
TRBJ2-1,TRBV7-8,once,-,ASSLVRDSNEQF
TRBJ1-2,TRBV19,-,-,ASSTPQLARYGYT
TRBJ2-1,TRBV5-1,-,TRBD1,ASSHDRVNEQF
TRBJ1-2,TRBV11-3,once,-,ASSPGRKGGYT
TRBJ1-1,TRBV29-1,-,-,SGSGYWGNTEAF
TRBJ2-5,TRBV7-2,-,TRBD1,ASSPRHKAGGAGETQY
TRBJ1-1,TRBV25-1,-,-,ATGKGLNTEAF
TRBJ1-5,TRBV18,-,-,ASSPTAGNQPQH
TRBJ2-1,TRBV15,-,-,ATSRGRDNEQF
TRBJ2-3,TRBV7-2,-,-,ASSSKKGSSTDTQY
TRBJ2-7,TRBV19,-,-,ASSIGPGGEQY
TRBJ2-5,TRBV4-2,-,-,ASSQEAGALKETQY
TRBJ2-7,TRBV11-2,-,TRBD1,ASSLGTGTGFISYEQY
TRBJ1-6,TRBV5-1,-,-,ASSLGGQSSYNSPLH
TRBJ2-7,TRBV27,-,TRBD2,ASRIYSGRGTYEQY
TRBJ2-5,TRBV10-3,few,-,AISRSHLPGQETQY
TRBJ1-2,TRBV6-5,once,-,ASSLVEGYNYGYT
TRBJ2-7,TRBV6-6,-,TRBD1,ASSPRTGGYYEQY
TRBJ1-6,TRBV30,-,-,AWSLHRGGRNSPLH
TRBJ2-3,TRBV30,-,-,AWSVGDDTQY
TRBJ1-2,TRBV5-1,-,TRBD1,ASSLDRGKGGYT
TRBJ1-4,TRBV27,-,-,ASRDRRSTNEKLF
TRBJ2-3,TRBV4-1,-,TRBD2,ASSQRGGTLNTDTQY
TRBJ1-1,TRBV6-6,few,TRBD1,ASISGGGTEAF
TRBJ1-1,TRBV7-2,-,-,ASSSTLLNTEAF
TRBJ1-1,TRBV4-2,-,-,ASSAPQQENTEAF
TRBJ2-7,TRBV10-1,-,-,ASSSTSSRDSYEQY
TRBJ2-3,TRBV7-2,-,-,ASSSKWGDTDTQY
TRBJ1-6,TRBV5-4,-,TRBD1,ASSQRTPGGSPLH
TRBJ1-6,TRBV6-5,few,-,ASSYRWGNSPLH
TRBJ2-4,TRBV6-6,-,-,ASSYDRGVQY
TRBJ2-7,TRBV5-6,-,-,ASSPWTNPTYEQY
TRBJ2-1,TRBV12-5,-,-,ASGLRGREQF
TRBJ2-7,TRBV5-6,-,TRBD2,ASSLLGTSGGAED
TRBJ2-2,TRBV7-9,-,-,ASDHGELF
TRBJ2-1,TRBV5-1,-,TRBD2,ASTPTSANNEQF
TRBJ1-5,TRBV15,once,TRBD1,ATSRRSGTGLGQPQH
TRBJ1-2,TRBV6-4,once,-,ASSRGLNYGYT
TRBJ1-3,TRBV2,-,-,ASSNRRVVSGNTIY
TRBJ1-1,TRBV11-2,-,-,ASSSQTEAF
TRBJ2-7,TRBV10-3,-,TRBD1,AIRGGASYEQY
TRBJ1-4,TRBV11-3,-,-,ASSTGPTNEKLF
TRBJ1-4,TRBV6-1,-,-,ASSEAGRGAEKLF
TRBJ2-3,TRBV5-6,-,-,ASSPHLGGQPTDTQY
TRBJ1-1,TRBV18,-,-,ASSPRATEAF
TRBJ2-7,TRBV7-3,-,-,ASSLVAGEQY
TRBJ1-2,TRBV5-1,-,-,ASSLGLEYGYT
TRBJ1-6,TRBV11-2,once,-,ASSSRGNNSPLH